This paragraph covers one TCR beta chain sequence. The target antigen is unknown. This CDR3 is built from 12 residues. Germline CDR1 SGDLS, CDR2 YYNGEE. Trimming pared 2 bases from V and 10 bases from J, leaving 10 bases between. With a J-beta primer mix and a sample-barcoded 5' primer, a second PCR ran about 7 to 12 cycles. TCRdb re-called the 5' RACE reads with MiXCR, one entry per CDR3 protein. The data contain hundreds of thousands of distinct CDR3 sequences, roughly 25% of them seen just once; the ten biggest clones take up 9.4%. This sample was included in a study of blood T cells in healthy people across ages. Study-wide results and caveats: Correlation between TCR beta diversity and naive T cell percentage was strong. PBMC samples, being unsorted, prevented any conclusive comparison of naive and antigen-experienced cells. Diversity was estimated from one million T cells, and these estimates were considered underestimates.

The data were also submitted as part of a second study, on T cells of mothers and their children. Per that paper: The authors detected no persistent microchimeric T cell clones.

This TCR came from a boy between 10 and 17 years old in good health. The chain links TRBV9 to TRBJ2-1; D might be TRBD2 (5 bases). The specimen sequenced was blood. The DNA for the CDR3 is TGTGCCAGCAGCGTGACTACTAGGGAGCAGTTCTTC. The encoded protein is CASSVTTREQFF.